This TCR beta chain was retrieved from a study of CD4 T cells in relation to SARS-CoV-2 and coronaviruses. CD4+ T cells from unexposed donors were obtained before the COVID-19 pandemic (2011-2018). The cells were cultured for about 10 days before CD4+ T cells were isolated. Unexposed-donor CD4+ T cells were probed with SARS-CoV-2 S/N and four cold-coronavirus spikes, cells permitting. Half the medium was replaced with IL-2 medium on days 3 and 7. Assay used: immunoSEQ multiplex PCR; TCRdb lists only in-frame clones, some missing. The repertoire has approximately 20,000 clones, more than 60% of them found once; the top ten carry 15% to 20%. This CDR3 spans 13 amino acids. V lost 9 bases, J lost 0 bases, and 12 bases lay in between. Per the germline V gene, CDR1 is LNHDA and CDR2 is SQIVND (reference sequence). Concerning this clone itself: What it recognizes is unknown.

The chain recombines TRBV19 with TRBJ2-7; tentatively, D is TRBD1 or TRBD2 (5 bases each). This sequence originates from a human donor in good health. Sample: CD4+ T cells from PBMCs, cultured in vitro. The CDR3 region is CASSGTPSYEQYF. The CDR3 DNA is TGTGCCAGCTCCGGGACCCCCTCCTACGAGCAGTACTTC.